The 28 T cell receptor beta chains in this list originate from one sample, sequenced in a study of cytomegalovirus exposure and HLA in healthy donors. A multiplex PCR was run with 60 Vbeta primers and 13 Jbeta primers. Generated by immunoSEQ multiplex PCR, the TCRdb table keeps only in-frame clones and is missing some. The table has 150,000 to 200,000 clones, 75% to 85% seen once; the top ten hold around 2.1%. The specimen was PBMCs. These receptors came from a woman aged 18-29 years in good health and CMV-seropositive.

As DNA, the CDR3 is TGTGCCAGCAGCTACATCAGCGGAAACACAGATACGCAGTATTTT. This encodes CASSYISGNTDTQYF. V is TRBV5-4 and J is TRBJ2-3, with D maybe TRBD2 (5 bases). Germline V gives CDR1 SGHNT, CDR2 YYREEE (reference sequence). This CDR3 is 15 amino acids long. Between the trimmed V and J ends, which lost 3 bases and 2 bases, there was a span of 13 bases.

The chain employs TRBV4-1 and TRBJ2-2, with 7 positions matching TRBD1. The germline gives CDR1 MGHRA, CDR2 YSYEKL. CDR3 length: 14 residues. V was clipped by 3 bases and J by 6 bases; unmatched bases: 4. CDR3 in DNA: TGCGCCAGCAGCCAGAACAGGGGTCCCGGGGAGCTGTTTTTT. This encodes CASSQNRGPGELFF.

The gene calls are TRBV4-2 and TRBJ2-3; maybe TRBD2 (6 bases). The germline CDR1 and CDR2 sequences are LGHNA and YNFKEQ. The CDR3 has 15 amino acids. V was trimmed by 2 bases and J by 10 bases, leaving 19 bases between them. The CDR3 sequence is CASSQRLDSPSAQYF. The CDR3 nucleotides are TGTGCCAGCAGCCAACGTTTGGACTCCCCTAGCGCGCAGTATTTT.

The V gene is TRBV25-1, the J gene TRBJ1-4, with 7 bases identical to TRBD1. CDR1 is MGHDK, CDR2 SYGVNS, per germline. J gave up 10 bases and V 1 base, and 9 bases lay outside the gene matches. The CDR3 has 15 residues. The CDR3 region is CASSEFRGALGKLFF. Here the CDR3 DNA reads TGTGCCAGCAGTGAATTCAGGGGGGCGCTGGGAAAACTGTTTTTT.

This clone came up once. The J gene is TRBJ2-1, the V gene TRBV4-2; TRBD2 agrees at 9 bases. J was trimmed by 2 bases and V by 0 bases; bases with no gene match: 5. The CDR3 consists of 17 residues. Germline assignment: CDR1 LGHNA and CDR2 YNFKEQ. The CDR3 DNA sequence: TGTGCCAGCAGCCAAGATCGAGCGGGGGGCCCCTACAATGAGCAGTTCTTC. Residues: CASSQDRAGGPYNEQFF.

This clone has more than one count but fewer than ten. The V gene is TRBV5-4, the J gene TRBJ1-6, with 7 bases that match TRBD1. From germline, CDR1 is SGHNT and CDR2 YYREEE (reference sequence). The CDR3 has 15 residues. The junction had 7 bases not matched to a gene; V was cut back by 4 bases and J by 6 bases. For the CDR3, the DNA is TGTGCCAGCAGCATGACAGGGCGGTCTAATTCACCCCTCCACTTT. Amino acids: CASSMTGRSNSPLHF. The complete variable domain, with remaining parts taken from reference TRBV5-4 and TRBJ1-6, reads ETGVTQSPTHLIKTRGQQVTLRCSSQSGHNTVSWYQQALGQGPQFIFQYYREEENGRGNFPPRFSGLQFPNYSSELNVNALELDDSALYLCASSMTGRSNSPLHFGNGTRLTVT.

This clone was seen a few times. V is TRBV15 and J is TRBJ2-7; 12 bases are a match to TRBD1. V trimming: 0 bases; J trimming: 6 bases; junction bases outside the gene matches: 3. There are 15 residues in the CDR3. Germline V lookup: CDR1 LNHNV, CDR2 YYDKDF (reference sequence). The CDR3 DNA reads TGTGCCACCAGCAGAGATCTGGGACAGGGGGCCGAGCAGTACTTC. Protein sequence: CATSRDLGQGAEQYF.

This chain uses TRBV19 with TRBJ2-2; maybe TRBD2 (6 bases). Trimming removed 3 bases from V and 10 bases from J, with 21 bases in between. Germline CDR1 LNHDA, CDR2 SQIVND (reference sequence). The CDR3 is 16 residues long. The CDR3: CASSILVGGARTELFF. The CDR3, as DNA: TGTGCCAGTAGTATCTTAGTAGGAGGGGCGCGAACGGAGCTGTTTTTT.

The chain combines TRBV5-6 with TRBJ2-1; possibly TRBD1 for D (5 bases). The V gene lost 2 bases and the J gene lost 6 bases, with 12 bases spanning the gap. This CDR3 spans 14 amino acids. The germline gives CDR1 SGHDT, CDR2 YYEEEE. This CDR3 reads CASSLGQYSNEQFF. CDR3 bases: TGTGCCAGCAGCTTAGGACAATACTCCAATGAGCAGTTCTTC. Together with reference TRBV5-6 and TRBJ2-1, the CDR3 gives the full variable domain: DAGVTQSPTHLIKTRGQQVTLRCSPKSGHDTVSWYQQALGQGPQFIFQYYEEEERQRGNFPDRFSGHQFPNYSSELNVNALLLGDSALYLCASSLGQYSNEQFFGPGTRLTVL.

This rearrangement joins TRBV7-6 to TRBJ2-3, with D possibly being TRBD2 (6 bases). The ends were cut back, 1 base at V and 4 bases at J, with 15 bases in the middle. This CDR3 has 16 amino acids. Germline V lookup: CDR1 SGHVS, CDR2 FNYEAQ. The CDR3: CASSLGGGVVSDTQYF. For the CDR3, the DNA is TGTGCCAGCAGCTTAGGAGGCGGGGTAGTATCAGATACGCAGTATTTT.

V usage is TRBV4-1 and J usage is TRBJ2-7; TRBD2 aligns across 14 bases. Looked up from germline, CDR1 is MGHRA and CDR2 is YSYEKL. The CDR3 consists of 16 residues. V shed 0 bases, J shed 7 bases, and the junction held 5 bases outside the gene matches. CDR3 region: CASSQEFGLAGGEQYV. CDR3 bases: TGCGCCAGCAGCCAAGAGTTCGGACTAGCGGGGGGTGAGCAGTACGTC.

The gene calls are TRBV4-3 and TRBJ2-5, with 13 bases that match TRBD2. The CDR3 contains 20 residues. Germline V gives CDR1 LGHNA, CDR2 YSLEER. J was trimmed by 5 bases and V by 4 bases; bases with no gene match: 19. The CDR3 spells CASSPSPNTSGGGLGETQYF. The CDR3 DNA is TGCGCCAGCAGCCCCAGCCCTAATACTAGCGGGGGGGGCCTAGGGGAGACCCAGTACTTC.

The chain has TRBV30 and TRBJ2-2, with 11 nucleotides matching TRBD1. This CDR3 has 17 amino acids. The V and J ends lost 0 bases and 6 bases, in that order; junction bases with no gene match: 9. The germline gives CDR1 GTSNPN, CDR2 SVGIG (reference sequence). For the CDR3, the DNA is TGTGCCTGGAGTGTAATACCCGGACAGGGGGCGGCCGGGGAGCTGTTTTTT. As protein: CAWSVIPGQGAAGELFF.

The rearrangement uses TRBV13 and TRBJ1-4; no reliable D call. V lost 2 bases and J 15 bases, leaving 16 bases between the germline ends. The CDR3 length is 13 residues. Germline CDR1 PRHDT, CDR2 FYEKMQ (reference sequence). The CDR3: CASSLRGEGRMFF. The CDR3 DNA reads as TGTGCCAGCAGCTTACGCGGGGAGGGAAGAATGTTTTTT. Combining the CDR3 with reference TRBV13 and TRBJ1-4 gives the whole variable domain AAGVIQSPRHLIKEKRETATLKCYPIPRHDTVYWYQQGPGQDPQFLISFYEKMQSDKGSIPDRFSAQQFSDYHSELNMSSLELGDSALYFCASSLRGEGRMFFGSGTQLSVL.

V and J are TRBV19 and TRBJ2-4; the D gene is possibly TRBD2 (5 bases). The CDR3 sequence is 15 residues long. Deletions cut 3 bases from V and 7 bases from J, with 16 bases between. Germline V gives CDR1 LNHDA, CDR2 SQIVND (reference sequence). The CDR3 region is CASSIPQMGGNIQYF. Here the CDR3 DNA reads TGTGCCAGTAGTATCCCCCAGATGGGCGGGAACATTCAGTACTTC.

The chain couples TRBV6-4 to TRBJ1-1; tentatively, D is TRBD1 (6 bases). Trimming shortened V by 9 bases and J by 3 bases, and 11 bases separated the two germline ends. Germline V gene lookup returns CDR1 MRHNA and CDR2 SNTAGT. The CDR3 runs to 12 residues. The CDR3 DNA follows: TGTGCCAGGGACAGATCGGACACTGAAGCTTTCTTT. Translated, it gives CARDRSDTEAFF.

This chain joins TRBV4-2 and TRBJ2-7; D might be TRBD2 (5 bases). Trimming removed 1 base from V and 0 bases from J, with 13 bases in between. Germline CDR1 LGHNA, CDR2 YNFKEQ. The CDR3 runs 16 residues. The CDR3 bases are TGTGCCAGCAGCCAAGGGACCGGGGATAGCTCCTACGAGCAGTACTTC. Translation gives CASSQGTGDSSYEQYF.

The chain joins TRBV7-2 to TRBJ2-1; the match to TRBD2 covers 8 bases. The CDR3 length is 15 residues. The V gene end was trimmed by 2 bases and the J gene end by 4 bases; junction bases not matched to a gene: 4. Germline V gene sequence: CDR1 SGHTA, CDR2 FQGNSA. CDR3 DNA sequence: TGTGCCAGCAGCTTAAGTAGCGGGGCTTACAATGAGCAGTTCTTC. Amino acids: CASSLSSGAYNEQFF.

With respect to this clone: Within the sample, other DNA sequences also encode this same CDR3. The chain couples TRBV6-6 to TRBJ1-3; D might be TRBD1 (5 bases). This CDR3 is built from 15 residues. CDR1 and CDR2 from the germline V gene are MNHNY and SVGAGI (reference sequence). Trimming shortened V by 0 bases and J by 4 bases, and 10 bases separated the two germline ends. CDR3 loop: CASSYSEGRGNTIYF. The DNA for the CDR3 is TGTGCCAGCAGTTACTCGGAGGGGCGCGGAAACACCATATATTTT.

This chain connects TRBV7-2 to TRBJ1-3; 7 bases match TRBD1. The CDR3 contains 16 residues. The germline CDR1 and CDR2 sequences are SGHTA and FQGNSA. V was clipped by 5 bases and J by 3 bases; unmatched bases: 10. For the CDR3, the DNA is TGTGCCAGCAGCACCGCCGACAGGGTGGTTGGAAACACCATATATTTT. Translating it yields CASSTADRVVGNTIYF.

The rearrangement links TRBV14 to TRBJ1-3; D possibly corresponds to TRBD1 (5 bases). CDR1 and CDR2 from the germline V gene are SGHDN and FVKESK. V was pared by 6 bases and J by 0 bases, with 12 bases between. The CDR3 is 15 residues long. DNA for the CDR3: TGTGCCAGCAGTCGACCAGGGAACTCTGGAAACACCATATATTTT. Translated: CASSRPGNSGNTIYF.

The chain uses TRBV14 and TRBJ2-6; D is unclear. Germline CDR1 is SGHDN and CDR2 is FVKESK. Trimming pared 1 base from V and 0 bases from J, leaving 13 bases between. CDR3 length equals 18 residues. CDR3: CASSQVRFEISGANVLTF. CDR3 coding DNA: TGTGCCAGCAGCCAAGTTAGATTCGAGATCTCTGGGGCCAACGTCCTGACTTTC.

V and J are TRBV4-2 and TRBJ2-2, with TRBD1 as a possible D gene (6 bases). The CDR3 length is 16 residues. Germline V gives CDR1 LGHNA, CDR2 YNFKEQ. V was cut by 0 bases and J by 8 bases, with 16 bases left in between. The CDR3 loop is CASSQDPSGAVGELFF. The CDR3 nucleotides read TGTGCCAGCAGCCAAGATCCGTCAGGGGCGGTTGGGGAGCTGTTTTTT.

About this clone itself: The conserved closing phenylalanine or tryptophan is absent in this CDR3, likely reflecting a read error. The chain combines TRBV6-5 with TRBJ1-2, with D maybe TRBD1 (5 bases). CDR1 is MNHEY and CDR2 is SVGAGI in the germline V gene. The CDR3 extends over 10 amino acids. V lost 6 bases and J 10 bases, leaving 9 bases between the germline ends. The CDR3 nucleotides are TGTGCCAGCAGGGGGACTGTCTACACCCTC. Translating it yields CASRGTVYTL.

V is TRBV7-2 and J is TRBJ2-7; 7 bases are shared with TRBD1. The V and J ends lost 6 bases and 4 bases, in that order; junction bases with no gene match: 12. The germline gives CDR1 SGHTA, CDR2 FQGNSA. CDR3 length: 15 amino acids. CDR3 sequence reads: CASSNDRASGYEQYF. As DNA, the CDR3 is TGTGCCAGCAGTAACGACAGGGCGTCAGGGTACGAGCAGTACTTC.

The chain joins TRBV30 to TRBJ2-7, with 10 bases lining up with TRBD1. CDR3 length equals 14 residues. Germline loops: CDR1 GTSNPN, CDR2 SVGIG (reference sequence). Trimming took 2 bases from V and 5 from J; bases not matched to a gene: 6. CDR3 in amino acids: CAWSSGQGINEQYF. The CDR3 DNA is TGTGCCTGGAGTTCGGGACAGGGGATCAACGAGCAGTACTTC. Full variable domain (outside the CDR3, taken from reference TRBV30 and TRBJ2-7): SQTIHQWPATLVQPVGSPLSLECTVEGTSNPNLYWYRQAAGRGLQLLFYSVGIGQISSEVPQNLSASRPQDRQFILSSKKLLLSDSGFYLCAWSSGQGINEQYFGPGTRLTVT.

The CDR3 sequence: CASSHQDQPQHF. The CDR3 coding sequence is TGTGCCAGCAGCCATCAGGATCAGCCCCAGCATTTT. The chain recombines TRBV7-6 with TRBJ1-5; no reliable D call. CDR3 length: 12 residues. The germline gives CDR1 SGHVS, CDR2 FNYEAQ. The V and J ends lost 5 bases and 5 bases respectively, with 7 bases between them.

CDR3 amino acids: CASSLGGYNSPLHF. The CDR3 bases are TGTGCCAGCAGCTTAGGAGGGTATAATTCACCCCTCCACTTT. The chain has TRBV11-2 and TRBJ1-6; D is ambiguous. From germline, CDR1 is SGHAT and CDR2 FQNNGV. The CDR3 is made up of 14 amino acids. The V gene lost 1 base and the J gene lost 4 bases, with 5 bases spanning the gap.